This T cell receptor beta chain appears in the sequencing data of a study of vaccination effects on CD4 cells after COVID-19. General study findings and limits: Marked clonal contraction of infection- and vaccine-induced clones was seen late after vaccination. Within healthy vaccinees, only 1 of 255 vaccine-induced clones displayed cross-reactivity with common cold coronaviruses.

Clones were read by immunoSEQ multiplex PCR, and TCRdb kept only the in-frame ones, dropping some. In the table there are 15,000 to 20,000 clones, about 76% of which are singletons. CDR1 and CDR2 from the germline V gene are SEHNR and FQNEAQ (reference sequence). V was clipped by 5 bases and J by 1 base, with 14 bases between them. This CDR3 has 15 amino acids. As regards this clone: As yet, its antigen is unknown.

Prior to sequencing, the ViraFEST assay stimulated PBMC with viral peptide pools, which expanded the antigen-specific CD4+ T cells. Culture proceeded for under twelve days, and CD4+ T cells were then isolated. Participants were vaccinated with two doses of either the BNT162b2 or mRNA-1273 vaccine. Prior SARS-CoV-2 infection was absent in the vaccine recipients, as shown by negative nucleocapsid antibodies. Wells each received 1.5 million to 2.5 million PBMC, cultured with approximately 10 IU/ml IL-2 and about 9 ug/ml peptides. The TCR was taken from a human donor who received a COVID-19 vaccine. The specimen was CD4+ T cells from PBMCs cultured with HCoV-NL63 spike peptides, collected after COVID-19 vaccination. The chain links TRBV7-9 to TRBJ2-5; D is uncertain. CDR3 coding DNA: TGTGCCAGCAGCCAACACGTTGGGCGCCAAGAGACCCAGTACTTC. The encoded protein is CASSQHVGRQETQYF.